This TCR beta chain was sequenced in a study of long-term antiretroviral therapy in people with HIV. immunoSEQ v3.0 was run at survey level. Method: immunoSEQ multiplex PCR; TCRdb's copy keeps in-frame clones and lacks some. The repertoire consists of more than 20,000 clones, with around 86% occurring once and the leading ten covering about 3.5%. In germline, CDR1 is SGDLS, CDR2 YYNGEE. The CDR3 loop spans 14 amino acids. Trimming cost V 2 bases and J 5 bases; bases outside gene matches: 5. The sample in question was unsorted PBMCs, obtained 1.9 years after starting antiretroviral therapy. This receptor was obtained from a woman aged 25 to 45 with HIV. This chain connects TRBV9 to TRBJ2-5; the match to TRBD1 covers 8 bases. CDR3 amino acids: CASSVSGGAETQYF. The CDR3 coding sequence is TGTGCCAGCAGCGTTTCAGGGGGCGCGGAGACCCAGTACTTC.